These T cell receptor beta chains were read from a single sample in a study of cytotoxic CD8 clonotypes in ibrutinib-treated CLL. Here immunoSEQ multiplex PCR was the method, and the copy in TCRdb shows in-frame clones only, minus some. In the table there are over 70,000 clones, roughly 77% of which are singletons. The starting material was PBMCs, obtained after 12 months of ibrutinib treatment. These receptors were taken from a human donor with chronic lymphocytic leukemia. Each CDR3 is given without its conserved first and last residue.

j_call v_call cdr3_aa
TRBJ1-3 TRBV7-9 ASSLGTNTIY
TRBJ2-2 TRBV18 ASSPNQNTGELF
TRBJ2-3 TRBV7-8 ASSSDRVPTDTQY
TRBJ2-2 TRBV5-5 ASSFSGEAGELF
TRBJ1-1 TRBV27 ASSPWGAENTEAF
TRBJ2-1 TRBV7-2 ASSPRDNPYNEQF
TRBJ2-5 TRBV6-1 ASSSDRGGPETQY
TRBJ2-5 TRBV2 ASSDRQETQY
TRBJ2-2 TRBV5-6 ASSFMRPGGSARELF
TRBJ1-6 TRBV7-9 ASSLGGTLSPLH
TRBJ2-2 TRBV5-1 ASSLDGDPVGELF
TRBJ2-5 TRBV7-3 ASSPYLGEGETQY
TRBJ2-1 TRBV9 ASSKSGVPYNEQF